This T cell receptor (beta chain) emerged from a study of cytomegalovirus exposure and HLA in healthy donors. Of note for this clone: Its antigen is not identified.

With 1 base removed from V and 1 base from J, the gap between germline ends came to 10 bases. This CDR3 region has 15 residues. The germline CDR1 and CDR2 sequences are SNHLY and FYNNEI. Findings and limits, study-wide: Some V segments could not be told apart, so they were left out, TRBV6-2 and TRBV6-3 among them.

60 Vbeta and 13 Jbeta primers were used in PCR. The repertoire was sequenced with immunoSEQ multiplex PCR; TCRdb's copy has only in-frame clones and lacks some. Of 160,000 or so clones detected, around 73% appear once; the ten largest clones hold about 1.5%. The sequenced sample was PBMCs. The chain links TRBV2 to TRBJ2-5, with D perhaps matching TRBD2 (5 bases). This clonotype originated in a male donor in good health and CMV-seronegative. The CDR3 spells CASSEGGYGQETQYF. The CDR3 nucleotides read TGTGCCAGCAGTGAAGGAGGGTACGGCCAAGAGACCCAGTACTTC.